These 2 T cell receptor beta chains share one sample of origin, sequenced in a study of sequential checkpoint blockade in melanoma. Treatment of the sample: randomized to nivolumab then ipilimumab (arm A) or the reverse (arm B). Some clones are missing from TCRdb's copy, which holds only in-frame ones; the method was immunoSEQ multiplex PCR. The sample has some 17,000 clones, under 80% seen once; the top ten hold around 11%. Source: CD8+ T cells sorted from blood (inferred from file names), taken from a patient given nivolumab and ipilimumab in sequence. These receptors were taken from a human donor with melanoma.

This chain connects TRBV14 to TRBJ2-7, with 8 bases matching TRBD2. The CDR3 covers 14 residues. Trimming cost V 5 bases and J 3 bases; bases outside gene matches: 6. The germline V gene encodes CDR1 SGHDN and CDR2 FVKESK. The CDR3 coding sequence is TGTGCCAGCAGCATCAGCGGGAGCAACTACGAGCAGTACTTC. It translates to CASSISGSNYEQYF.

The CDR3 DNA sequence: TGCGCCAGCAGCCAAGGAATGGGCAGGGGGCTTGAGACCCAGTACTTC. It translates to CASSQGMGRGLETQYF. The V and J genes are TRBV4-3 and TRBJ2-5; 8 bases are shared with TRBD1. The CDR3 is 16 residues long. Germline CDR1 and CDR2: LGHNA and YSLEER. V trimming: 1 base; J trimming: 5 bases; junction bases outside the gene matches: 9.